The 9 T cell receptor beta chains below all came from one sample that was sequenced in a study of CD8+CD57+ T cells in acquired aplastic anemia (dated by TCRdb to between 2018 and 2020). TCRdb shows the sequencer as Illumina HiSeq 2000. Genomic DNA was used as template for profiling of TCR beta VDJ combinations and CDR3 sequences. The public reads were run again by TCRdb, first through fastp at Q25 and then through MiXCR, and only productive beta chains were kept. Each CDR3 protein appears once, grouped with its most common genes and DNA. For this sample the table gives roughly 280,000 distinct CDR3 sequences, of which roughly 59% were detected only once. 1.3% of the sample is held by the ten biggest clonotypes. Expansion of CD8+CD57+ cells had been shown by flow cytometry in the patients chosen for sequencing. Source material: sorted CD4+, CD8+, or CD8+CD57+ T cells (not recorded which) from PBMCs. The receptors shown here come from a human donor with aplastic anemia.

The genes are TRBV2 and TRBJ2-3; 8 positions match TRBD1. The CDR3 length is 17 residues. V shed 6 bases and J 7 bases; nucleotides not matched to a gene: 18. Germline V gene data show CDR1 as SNHLY and CDR2 as FYNNEI. CDR3 sequence reads: CASRTEAGTGATNTQYF. The CDR3, as DNA: TGTGCCAGCAGGACTGAAGCCGGGACAGGAGCAACGAATACGCAGTATTTT. Combining the CDR3 with reference TRBV2 and TRBJ2-3 gives the whole variable domain EPEVTQTPSHQVTQMGQEVILRCVPISNHLYFYWYRQILGQKVEFLVSFYNNEISEKSEIFDDQFSVERPDGSNFTLKIRSTKLEDSAMYFCASRTEAGTGATNTQYFGPGTRLTVL.

This clonotype was found many times. This chain connects TRBV19 to TRBJ2-5; D is perhaps TRBD2 (6 bases). This CDR3 has 16 amino acids. CDR1 LNHDA and CDR2 SQIVND come from the germline V gene (reference sequence). V lost 6 bases to trimming and J lost 2 bases, with 19 bases between them. The CDR3 nucleotides read TGTGCCAGTAGGTCCTCCTTGCGGGGTCTGCAAGAGACCCAGTACTTC. Translated: CASRSSLRGLQETQYF. Looking up the rest from reference TRBV19 and TRBJ2-5 gives the full variable domain: DGGITQSPKYLFRKEGQNVTLSCEQNLNHDAMYWYRQDPGQGLRLIYYSQIVNDFQKGDIAEGYSVSREKKESFPLTVTSAQKNPTAFYLCASRSSLRGLQETQYFGPGTRLLVL.

This clonotype showed up many times. The chain joins TRBV6-2 or TRBV6-3 to TRBJ1-1; TRBD1 might be the D (5 bases). This CDR3 contains 15 residues. CDR1 and CDR2 (germline): MNHEY, SVGEGT. V shed 5 bases and J shed 5 bases, with 18 bases lying between them. As DNA, the CDR3 is TGTGCCAGCAGTGCTCAGGGAGGAGGGTGGACTGAAGCTTTCTTT. Translating gives CASSAQGGGWTEAFF.

This clonotype was seen once. This could be a read error, since a much larger clone is one nucleotide away. As the CDR3 is not closed by the conserved phenylalanine or tryptophan, this likely results from a read error. The chain is built from TRBV27 and TRBJ2-7; 7 positions match TRBD1. CDR3 size: 15 residues. The V gene end was trimmed by 6 bases and the J gene end by 7 bases; junction bases not matched to a gene: 15. Germline V gives CDR1 MNHEY, CDR2 SMNVEV (reference sequence). CDR3 DNA: TGTGCCAGCAGGCCGGGACAGACAACCCCGGGGGAGCAGTACCTC. It specifies CASRPGQTTPGEQYL.

The chain is built from TRBV7-3 and TRBJ1-2; no firm D call. Germline CDR1 is SGHTA and CDR2 is FQGTGA. Trimming stripped 5 bases from V and 8 bases from J, with 15 bases between. There are 13 residues in the CDR3. For the CDR3, the DNA is TGTGCCAGCAGCCCGGGGATGTTAGGGGGCTACACCTTC. As protein: CASSPGMLGGYTF.

The chain couples TRBV2 to TRBJ1-2; no clear D gene. The CDR3 length is 8 residues. Germline loops: CDR1 SNHLY, CDR2 FYNNEI. CDR3: CHSEGYTF. The CDR3 DNA follows: TGTCACAGCGAGGGCTACACCTTC.

The DNA for the CDR3 is TGTGCCAGCAGCGAAGTCCAGGCGGTCTCCTACGAGCAGTACTTC. As protein: CASSEVQAVSYEQYF. The chain couples TRBV7-9 to TRBJ2-7; D unclear. Trimming cost V 5 bases and J 0 bases, with 14 bases left between them. The V gene's germline CDR1 is SEHNR and CDR2 FQNEAQ (reference sequence). The CDR3 spans 15 residues.

The chain is built from TRBV19 and TRBJ1-1, with D perhaps matching TRBD1 (5 bases). CDR3 length: 14 amino acids. Germline lookup yields CDR1 LNHDA and CDR2 SQIVND (reference sequence). V gave up 3 bases and J gave up 1 base, with 9 bases separating them. The CDR3 sequence: CASSILGANTEAFF. The CDR3 coding sequence is TGTGCCAGTAGTATTTTAGGGGCGAACACTGAAGCTTTCTTT.

V usage is TRBV9 and J usage is TRBJ1-2; D is uncertain. Between the trimmed V and J ends, which lost 0 bases and 0 bases, there was a span of 9 bases. Germline CDR1 is SGDLS and CDR2 is YYNGEE. The length of the CDR3 is 15 residues. The CDR3 DNA is TGTGCCAGCAGCGTAGCCGAAACAGCTAACTATGGCTACACCTTC. It is translated as CASSVAETANYGYTF.